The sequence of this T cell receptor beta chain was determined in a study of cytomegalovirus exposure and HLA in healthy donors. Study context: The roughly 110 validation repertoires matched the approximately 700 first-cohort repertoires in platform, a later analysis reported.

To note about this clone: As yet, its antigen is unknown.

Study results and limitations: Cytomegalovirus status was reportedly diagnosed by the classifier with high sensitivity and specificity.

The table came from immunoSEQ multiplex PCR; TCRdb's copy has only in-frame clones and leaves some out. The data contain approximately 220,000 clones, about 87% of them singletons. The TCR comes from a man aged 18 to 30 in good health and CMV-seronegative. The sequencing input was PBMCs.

DNA of the CDR3: TGTGCCAGCTCAGGGACAGGCGCCTACGAGCAGTACTTC. This translates into CASSGTGAYEQYF. The rearrangement uses TRBV2 and TRBJ2-7; the match to TRBD1 covers 8 bases. This CDR3 contains 13 residues. Trimming at V came to 8 bases and at J to 2 bases, leaving 5 bases not matched to a gene. Germline assignment: CDR1 SNHLY and CDR2 FYNNEI.